The rows below give T cell receptor beta chains drawn from one sample of a study of cytomegalovirus exposure and HLA in healthy donors. Produced via immunoSEQ multiplex PCR; TCRdb's table is partial and in-frame only. The sample lists 200,000 to 250,000 clones; approximately 90% were seen once. The source material was PBMCs. The receptor set was obtained from a woman aged 18-35 years in good health and CMV-seronegative. Both conserved end residues are part of each CDR3. A D gene is named only where the DNA matches it firmly. Size is omitted from some rows. Given values are once, few, many or a class for expanded clones.

CDR3	DNA	size	J	V	D
CASALRDIILFEQFF	TGTGCCAGCGCCCTCCGGGACATCATTCTATTCGAGCAGTTCTTC	-	TRBJ2-1	TRBV9	-
CASSPDSEETQYF	TGTGCCAGCAGCCCTGACAGCGAAGAGACCCAGTACTTC	-	TRBJ2-5	TRBV5-6	-
CASSSDRDNSPLHF	TGCGCCAGCAGCTCGGACAGGGATAATTCACCCCTCCACTTT	-	TRBJ1-6	TRBV5-1	TRBD1
CASSLGGLAGARETQYF	TGTGCCAGCAGCTTAGGTGGACTAGCGGGAGCACGAGAGACCCAGTACTTC	-	TRBJ2-5	TRBV11-2	TRBD2
CASSPGTGGKYEQYF	TGTGCCAGCTCACCCGGGACAGGGGGCAAGTACGAGCAGTACTTC	-	TRBJ2-7	TRBV18	TRBD1
CASRTWDTGELFF	TGTGCCAGCAGGACATGGGACACCGGGGAGCTGTTTTTT	-	TRBJ2-2	TRBV25-1	-
CAWSTQGEQYF	TGTGCCTGGAGTACACAGGGGGAGCAGTACTTC	-	TRBJ2-7	TRBV30	TRBD1
CASSLGGQGGGEQFF	TGTGCCAGCAGCTTAGGGGGACAGGGTGGCGGTGAGCAGTTCTTC	-	TRBJ2-1	TRBV7-8	TRBD1
CASSRVYTDTQYF	TGTGCCAGCAGCCGGGTGTACACAGATACGCAGTATTTT	-	TRBJ2-3	TRBV27	-
CASSPSPDYYGYTF	TGTGCCAGCAGCCCCTCTCCTGACTACTATGGCTACACCTTC	once	TRBJ1-2	TRBV7-9	-
CASSSGSSGNTIYF	TGTGCCAGCTCAAGCGGTAGCTCTGGAAACACCATATATTTT	-	TRBJ1-3	TRBV18	-
CASSLTNGLRTDTQYF	TGTGCCAGCAGCTTAACTAACGGCCTCCGCACAGATACGCAGTATTTT	-	TRBJ2-3	TRBV7-9	-
CASTPTGNSGANVLTF	TGTGCCAGCACCCCGACTGGAAACTCTGGGGCCAACGTCCTGACTTTC	-	TRBJ2-6	TRBV6-6	-
CASSLDGVGTEGNQPQHF	TGTGCCAGCAGCTTGGATGGGGTAGGGACGGAGGGGAATCAGCCCCAGCATTTT	-	TRBJ1-5	TRBV5-6	-
CASSQPGQSFREQYF	TGTGCCAGCAGCCAACCGGGACAGAGTTTTCGGGAGCAGTACTTC	-	TRBJ2-7	TRBV11-3	TRBD1
CASSLEAISYNEQFF	TGTGCCAGCAGCTTAGAAGCCATCTCCTACAATGAGCAGTTCTTC	once	TRBJ2-1	TRBV11-2	-
CASSYTHRTGGETQYF	TGTGCCAGCAGTTACACACATCGGACAGGAGGGGAGACCCAGTACTTC	few	TRBJ2-5	TRBV6-5	-
CASSTRLAGYNEQFF	TGTGCCAGCAGCACCAGACTAGCGGGGTACAATGAGCAGTTCTTC	-	TRBJ2-1	TRBV13	TRBD2
CASSSRLAGRGDTQYF	TGTGCCAGCAGTTCCCGACTAGCGGGGCGAGGGGATACGCAGTATTTT	-	TRBJ2-3	TRBV6-6	TRBD2
CASRRLLGSEQFF	TGTGCCAGCAGACGACTGCTAGGCAGTGAGCAGTTCTTC	-	TRBJ2-1	TRBV11-2	-
CASSEMSPGAEAFF	TGTGCCAGCAGTGAAATGTCTCCAGGGGCTGAAGCTTTCTTT	-	TRBJ1-1	TRBV6-5	-
CASSIAGQETQYF	TGTGCCAGCAGTATAGCGGGCCAAGAGACCCAGTACTTC	few	TRBJ2-5	TRBV7-9	TRBD2
CASRGQDSNQPQHF	TGTGCCTCCCGGGGACAAGATAGCAATCAGCCCCAGCATTTT	-	TRBJ1-5	TRBV6-4	-
CASRDTGYGAFF	TGTGCCAGCAGAGACACAGGATACGGAGCTTTCTTT	-	TRBJ1-1	TRBV25-1	-
CASSRQGRRANVLTF	TGTGCCAGTAGTAGACAGGGGCGGCGGGCCAACGTCCTGACTTTC	-	TRBJ2-6	TRBV19	TRBD1
CASSPYEGAGYEQYF	TGTGCCAGCAGTCCTTATGAAGGGGCGGGATACGAGCAGTACTTC	-	TRBJ2-7	TRBV7-9	-
CASSGAMGRNTGELFF	TGTGCCAGCAGTGGGGCCATGGGTCGTAACACCGGGGAGCTGTTTTTT	few	TRBJ2-2	TRBV6-1	-
CATKPTRYSSYEQYF	TGTGCCACCAAACCGACACGTTATAGCTCCTACGAGCAGTACTTC	few	TRBJ2-7	TRBV6-1	-
CASSEHRGLMGDQPQHF	TGTGCCAGTAGTGAACACAGGGGATTAATGGGTGATCAGCCCCAGCATTTT	-	TRBJ1-5	TRBV19	TRBD1
CASSVLSVRNTEAFF	TGCGCCAGCAGCGTGTTGTCGGTCCGGAACACTGAAGCTTTCTTT	-	TRBJ1-1	TRBV5-1	-
CASRLLAGYNEQFF	TGTGCCAGCAGGTTACTAGCGGGATACAATGAGCAGTTCTTC	-	TRBJ2-1	TRBV6-1	TRBD2
CASSPSRDQSETQYF	TGTGCCAGCAGCCCGAGCCGGGATCAGTCGGAGACCCAGTACTTC	once	TRBJ2-5	TRBV11-3	-